The 28 T cell receptor beta chains reported below all come from one sample, sequenced in a study of response to subunit inactivated influenza vaccine. Via MiXCR, TCRdb re-called the RT-PCR reads, giving one row per CDR3 protein. The repertoire holds 540,000 or so distinct CDR3 sequences, 13% seen once, with around 12% in the top ten. The sample in question was PBMCs from blood, obtained 40 to 50 days after vaccination. These receptors were taken from a man aged 50 to 59 who received an inactivated influenza vaccine.

This clonotype was picked up a small number of times. As DNA, the CDR3 is TGTGCCACCAGACAGACTGGGGCCAACGTCCTGACTTTC. It is translated as CATRQTGANVLTF. The chain links TRBV7-9 to TRBJ2-6, with a weak D call TRBD1 (5 bases). The CDR3 runs to 13 residues. V was shortened by 10 bases and J by 2 bases, with 9 bases between the two germline ends. CDR1 is SEHNR, CDR2 FQNEAQ, per germline (reference sequence).

This clonotype was seen a handful of times. This chain uses TRBV12-3 or TRBV12-4 with TRBJ1-1, with D unclear. Trimming removed 3 bases from V and 8 bases from J, with 10 bases in between. The CDR3 runs to 12 residues. DNA for the CDR3: TGTGCCAGCAGTTTTACAGCGACGGAAGCTTTCTTT. Its translation is CASSFTATEAFF.

This rearrangement joins TRBV7-9 to TRBJ2-7, with TRBD2 identical over 10 bases. V trimming: 4 bases; J trimming: 0 bases; junction bases outside the gene matches: 9. The CDR3 length is 17 residues. Per germline, CDR1 SEHNR and CDR2 FQNEAQ (reference sequence). The CDR3 sequence: CASSSQLASGSSYEQYF. The DNA of the CDR3 is TGTGCCAGCAGCTCCCAGTTGGCTAGCGGGAGCTCCTACGAGCAGTACTTC.

The V and J genes are TRBV20-1 and TRBJ2-3; tentative D call: TRBD2 (5 bases). In germline, CDR1 is DFQATT, CDR2 SNEGSKA (reference sequence). The CDR3 sequence is 14 residues long. V was pared by 1 base and J by 2 bases, with 10 bases between. The CDR3: CSARGLLDTDTQYF. CDR3 bases: TGCAGTGCTAGAGGACTATTAGACACAGATACGCAGTATTTT.

In its sample, this clonotype was seen a few times. The chain links TRBV4-1 to TRBJ1-2; no clear D gene. Germline V CDR1 and CDR2: MGHRA, YSYEKL. The CDR3 consists of 14 residues. Trimming removed 0 bases from V and 6 bases from J, with 11 bases in between. The CDR3 sequence: CASSQEGILHGYTF. The CDR3 DNA reads TGCGCCAGCAGCCAAGAAGGAATTCTCCATGGCTACACCTTC.

V gene TRBV20-1 combines with J gene TRBJ2-1, with 9 bases matching TRBD2. The CDR3 spans 17 residues. V lost 6 bases, J lost 4 bases, and 16 bases stayed unmatched. Germline loops: CDR1 DFQATT, CDR2 SNEGSKA (reference sequence). DNA of the CDR3: TGCAGTGCCAAACAACCGCTGCGAGCGGGAGGTTACAATGAGCAGTTCTTC. This translates into CSAKQPLRAGGYNEQFF.

Only a few counts were recorded for this clonotype. This chain connects TRBV19 to TRBJ2-5, with TRBD1 as a possible D gene (6 bases). The germline gives CDR1 LNHDA, CDR2 SQIVND (reference sequence). The V end lost 4 bases, the J end lost 5 bases, and 14 bases lay between the germline ends. The CDR3 has 14 residues. DNA of the CDR3: TGTGCCAGTAGTACCCGACAGGAAGTGGAGACCCAGTACTTC. This gives the protein CASSTRQEVETQYF.

This clonotype has just a few counts. The genes are TRBV29-1 and TRBJ2-1, with D possibly matching TRBD2 (5 bases). V lost 3 bases, J lost 8 bases, and 14 bases lay in between. Per the germline V gene, CDR1 is SQVTM and CDR2 is ANQGSEA. The CDR3 totals 13 residues. In nucleotides, the CDR3 is TGCAGCGTTGACCTAGCTAGGGATTATGAGCAGTTCTTC. Protein sequence: CSVDLARDYEQFF.

The CDR3 DNA sequence: TGTGCCACCGGTGGACCTCTAAGCACAGATACGCAGTATTTT. Its protein is CATGGPLSTDTQYF. The rearrangement uses TRBV24-1 and TRBJ2-3; D unresolved. This CDR3 region has 14 residues. Germline-derived CDR1 and CDR2 are KGHDR and SFDVKD. Trimming shortened V by 9 bases and J by 0 bases, and 12 bases separated the two germline ends.

V usage is TRBV12-3 or TRBV12-4 and J usage is TRBJ2-7, with D perhaps given as TRBD1 or TRBD2 (6 bases each). CDR3 length: 15 residues. Trimming shortened V by 3 bases and J by 7 bases, and 19 bases separated the two germline ends. CDR3 region: CASSFRVGGPREQYF. The CDR3 nucleotides are TGTGCCAGCAGTTTCAGGGTCGGGGGCCCGAGGGAGCAGTACTTC.

This clonotype has more than one count but fewer than ten. V is TRBV10-3 and J is TRBJ2-3; D gene unclear. V lost 2 bases, J lost 1 base, and 10 bases lay in between. The length of the CDR3 is 15 residues. From germline, CDR1 is ENHRY and CDR2 SYGVKD. In DNA, the CDR3 is TGTGCCATCAGTGAGACTCCTGGGCGCACAGATACGCAGTATTTT. Residues: CAISETPGRTDTQYF.

V gene TRBV6-5 combines with J gene TRBJ2-5, with D unresolved. The germline V gene encodes CDR1 MNHEY and CDR2 SVGAGI. The CDR3 sequence is 15 residues long. The ends were cut back, 0 bases at V and 1 base at J, with 9 bases in the middle. Written as DNA, the CDR3 is TGTGCCAGCAGTTACTCGATGGGTGCCCAAGAGACCCAGTACTTC. Translated: CASSYSMGAQETQYF.

In this sample, this clonotype turned up a few times. V usage is TRBV11-2 and J usage is TRBJ2-1; unclear D gene. Per germline, CDR1 SGHAT and CDR2 FQNNGV. V gave up 0 bases and J gave up 9 bases, with 12 bases separating them. CDR3 length: 14 amino acids. The CDR3 DNA reads TGTGCCAGCAGCTTAGAGGCTGGGCCGTCTGAGCAGTTCTTC. It yields the protein CASSLEAGPSEQFF.

The sample holds many counts of this clonotype. CDR3 sequence reads: CSAPGTLLSNEQFF. CDR3 nucleotide sequence: TGCAGTGCGCCCGGGACCCTCTTGAGCAATGAGCAGTTCTTC. The V gene is TRBV20-1, the J gene TRBJ2-1; D tentatively reads TRBD1 or TRBD2 (5 bases each). The germline gives CDR1 DFQATT, CDR2 SNEGSKA (reference sequence). Trimming left V 6 bases short and J 6 bases short, with 18 bases between. CDR3 size: 14 residues.

This clonotype was detected only a few times. The rearrangement links TRBV20-1 to TRBJ2-7, with TRBD1 identical over 11 bases. Losses at the gene ends were 2 bases for V and 3 bases for J; bases not matched to a gene: 9. The CDR3 has 16 amino acids. The germline CDR1 and CDR2 sequences are DFQATT and SNEGSKA (reference sequence). The CDR3 is CSARTTGDRGVYEQYF. CDR3 DNA: TGCAGTGCTAGAACGACAGGGGACAGGGGGGTCTACGAGCAGTACTTC.

This clonotype has a handful of counts. This chain links TRBV7-8 with TRBJ2-5, with D hard to call. Looked up from germline, CDR1 is SGHVS and CDR2 is FQNEAQ. This CDR3 has 15 amino acids. The ends were cut back, 0 bases at V and 3 bases at J, with 11 bases in the middle. The CDR3 DNA sequence: TGTGCCAGCAGCTTAGCTGGGCAAGTTAAAGAGACCCAGTACTTC. As protein: CASSLAGQVKETQYF.

This clonotype has at least ten counts. The genes are TRBV12-3 or TRBV12-4 and TRBJ2-1; D is possibly TRBD2 (5 bases). The CDR3 runs 14 residues. The V end lost 4 bases, the J end lost 2 bases, and 9 bases lay between the germline ends. Written as DNA, the CDR3 is TGTGCCAGCAGTTACCCTAGCCCCTACAATGAGCAGTTCTTC. Translating it yields CASSYPSPYNEQFF.

This clonotype appeared many times. Here the CDR3 reads CSATQTSAYEQYF. Here the CDR3 DNA reads TGCAGTGCTACCCAGACTAGTGCCTACGAGCAGTACTTC. V and J are TRBV20-1 and TRBJ2-7, with D possibly matching TRBD2 (6 bases). Deletions cut 4 bases from V and 2 bases from J, with 12 bases between. In germline, CDR1 is DFQATT, CDR2 SNEGSKA (reference sequence). This CDR3 has 13 amino acids.

The chain combines TRBV12-3 or TRBV12-4 with TRBJ1-3; D not resolved. The CDR3 is made up of 13 amino acids. V was cut by 8 bases and J by 0 bases, with 8 bases left in between. The CDR3 protein is CASFQSSGNTIYF. The CDR3 nucleotides are TGTGCCAGCTTCCAGTCCTCTGGAAACACCATATATTTT.

This clonotype showed up many times. CDR3 in amino acids: CASSFYLYRASTYEQYF. The CDR3 DNA sequence: TGTGCCAGCAGTTTTTACCTGTACAGGGCCTCAACGTACGAGCAGTACTTC. The V call is TRBV12-3 or TRBV12-4, the J call TRBJ2-7; tentatively, D is TRBD1 (6 bases). Trimming left V 3 bases short and J 4 bases short, with 22 bases between. The CDR3 is made up of 17 amino acids.

Ten or more counts support this clonotype. The chain joins TRBV10-1 to TRBJ2-7, with D maybe TRBD1 (5 bases). The CDR3 length is 13 residues. Germline CDR1 and CDR2: WNHNN and SYGVQD (reference sequence). The germline V and J ends were trimmed by 2 bases and 3 bases, with 8 bases remaining between them. The CDR3 nucleotides read TGCGCCAGCAGTGAGCAGGGCGACTACGAGCAGTACTTC. As protein: CASSEQGDYEQYF.

This clonotype occurred a few times. The chain links TRBV10-3 to TRBJ2-1, with 10 bases that match TRBD1. The CDR3 covers 17 residues. Germline trimming cut 5 bases from V and 4 bases from J; bases unmatched to any gene: 11. Germline loops: CDR1 ENHRY, CDR2 SYGVKD. CDR3 protein: CAISHPGDRGGYNEQFF. DNA of the CDR3: TGTGCCATCAGTCACCCAGGGGACAGGGGTGGGTACAATGAGCAGTTCTTC.

This clonotype was seen a few times. V and J are TRBV20-1 and TRBJ2-7; D may match TRBD1 or TRBD2 (5 bases each). This CDR3 has 14 amino acids. V shed 6 bases and J shed 0 bases, with 15 bases lying between them. Germline assignment: CDR1 DFQATT and CDR2 SNEGSKA (reference sequence). The CDR3 region has the DNA TGCAGTGCGGACGGGACGTCGAGCTCCTACGAGCAGTACTTC. Protein: CSADGTSSSYEQYF.

In this sample, this clonotype turned up many times. The V and J genes are TRBV4-1 and TRBJ1-1; D uncertain. The CDR3 is 15 amino acids. The germline CDR1 and CDR2 sequences are MGHRA and YSYEKL. The V and J ends lost 2 bases and 0 bases respectively, with 10 bases between them. This CDR3 reads CASSQQQLMNTEAFF. Here the CDR3 DNA reads TGCGCCAGCAGCCAACAACAGCTTATGAACACTGAAGCTTTCTTT.

This clonotype was observed a few times. The chain has TRBV3-1 and TRBJ2-3, with D possibly being TRBD1 (6 bases). The CDR3 contains 15 residues. Trimming pared 4 bases from V and 5 bases from J, leaving 16 bases between. The germline V gene encodes CDR1 LGHDT and CDR2 YNNKEL (reference sequence). The CDR3 sequence: CASSRGLLNGDTQYF. CDR3 nucleotide sequence: TGTGCCAGCAGCCGGGGGCTCTTGAACGGAGATACGCAGTATTTT.

In this sample, this clonotype turned up a few times. The chain links TRBV5-1 to TRBJ2-1; D might be TRBD2 (5 bases). V was pared by 4 bases and J by 0 bases, with 14 bases between. Germline assignment: CDR1 SGHRS and CDR2 YFSETQ. The CDR3 length is 16 residues. The CDR3 DNA reads as TGCGCCAGCAGCGAGGGAGCGGACGTCTCCTACAATGAGCAGTTCTTC. It yields the protein CASSEGADVSYNEQFF.

This clonotype occurred a few times. The V and J genes are TRBV6-5 and TRBJ2-3, with a possible D match to TRBD1 (5 bases). The germline gives CDR1 MNHEY, CDR2 SVGAGI. Trimming took 0 bases from V and 4 from J, leaving 11 bases between them. This CDR3 is built from 15 residues. CDR3 residues: CASSYSYRLADTQYF. The CDR3 nucleotides are TGTGCCAGCAGTTACTCGTACAGGCTGGCAGATACGCAGTATTTT.

The chain recombines TRBV7-8 with TRBJ2-3; D unresolved. The V end was cut by 0 bases, the J end by 6 bases, with 19 bases between. The CDR3 has 17 amino acids. Germline CDR1 is SGHVS and CDR2 is FQNEAQ. Here the CDR3 reads CASSLARVSTFRDTQYF. CDR3 bases: TGTGCCAGCAGCTTAGCACGGGTCAGCACCTTTAGGGATACGCAGTATTTT. Based on the CDR3 plus reference TRBV7-8 and TRBJ2-3, the full variable domain is GAGVSQSPRYKVAKRGQDVALRCDPISGHVSLFWYQQALGQGPEFLTYFQNEAQLDKSGLPSDRFFAERPEGSVSTLKIQRTQQEDSAVYLCASSLARVSTFRDTQYFGPGTRLTVL.